Listed below are T cell receptor beta chains from one sample, sequenced in a study of cytomegalovirus exposure and HLA in healthy donors. The protocol was immunoSEQ multiplex PCR, while the TCRdb copy is restricted to in-frame clones and leaves out a portion. The table shows just over 150,000 clones, with under 85% occurring only once. Sequencing was performed on PBMCs. The receptors come from a woman in her twenties or thirties in good health and CMV-seronegative. Both conserved end residues are part of each CDR3. D genes are given only for firm matches. Expanded clones get a size class; other rows say once, few or many, or leave the size out.

size: .; D: .; J: TRBJ2-7; V: TRBV19; DNA: TGTGCCAGTAGACAGGGGTTGGGGGAGGCCTACGAGCAGTACTTC; CDR3: CASRQGLGEAYEQYF
size: .; D: TRBD1; J: TRBJ2-1; V: TRBV7-6; DNA: TGTGCCAGCAGCTTAGCGCGAACAGGGGCTAGCTCCTACAATGAGCAGTTCTTC; CDR3: CASSLARTGASSYNEQFF
size: .; D: TRBD2; J: TRBJ2-3; V: TRBV6-4; DNA: TGTGCCAGCAGTGACTCCGGACTAGCAGATACGCAGTATTTT; CDR3: CASSDSGLADTQYF
size: .; D: .; J: TRBJ2-5; V: TRBV5-1; DNA: TGCGCCAGCAGCTTGTTCGGACACCGAGAGAAAGAGACCCAGTACTTC; CDR3: CASSLFGHREKETQYF
size: .; D: TRBD2; J: TRBJ2-5; V: TRBV28; DNA: TGTGCCAGCAGTCCCGGGGGACTTATAGCGGGGGGGCTGGAGACCCAGTACTTC; CDR3: CASSPGGLIAGGLETQYF
size: few; D: .; J: TRBJ1-2; V: TRBV9; DNA: TGTGCCAGCAGCTGGGAAGGGGCCGATACTCTCTATGGCTACACCTTC; CDR3: CASSWEGADTLYGYTF
size: .; D: TRBD2; J: TRBJ2-3; V: TRBV2; DNA: TGTGCCAGCAGTGCTTTGACTAGCGGGGGGACAGATACGCAGTATTTT; CDR3: CASSALTSGGTDTQYF
size: .; D: TRBD2; J: TRBJ2-7; V: TRBV7-8; DNA: TGTGCCAGCAGATTAGTGGGGACTAGCGGCGAGCAGTACTTC; CDR3: CASRLVGTSGEQYF
size: few; D: .; J: TRBJ1-1; V: TRBV5-1; DNA: TGCGCCAGCAGCTTCGGGGATGGTACTGAAGCTTTCTTT; CDR3: CASSFGDGTEAFF
size: .; D: .; J: TRBJ1-1; V: TRBV29-1; DNA: TGCAGCGCCTACGACAGTTTGAACACTGAAGCTTTCTTT; CDR3: CSAYDSLNTEAFF
size: once; D: .; J: TRBJ1-1; V: TRBV19; DNA: TGTGCCAGTAGTCATTTACCCCCTCGGGGCACTGAAGCTTTCTTT; CDR3: CASSHLPPRGTEAFF
size: .; D: .; J: TRBJ1-2; V: TRBV28; DNA: TGTGCCAGCAGTTCTCTCGGGGTAGGCAGAGGCAACTATGGCTACACCTTC; CDR3: CASSSLGVGRGNYGYTF
size: .; D: .; J: TRBJ1-6; V: TRBV5-4; DNA: TGTGCCAGCAGCTCGAGGAACCCGGATTCACCCCTCCACTTT; CDR3: CASSSRNPDSPLHF
size: few; D: .; J: TRBJ1-1; V: TRBV27; DNA: TGTGCCAGCATCACCAGAGTCAGGGGTGGCCAAAAAGCTTTCTTT; CDR3: CASITRVRGGQKAFF
size: .; D: TRBD1; J: TRBJ1-5; V: TRBV7-9; DNA: TGTGCCACCCATCAGGGGGCGAGCAATCAGCCCCAGCATTTT; CDR3: CATHQGASNQPQHF
size: .; D: .; J: TRBJ2-2; V: TRBV11-3; DNA: TGTGCCAGCAGCCCAGGGGGGACGAACACCGGGGAGCTGTTTTTT; CDR3: CASSPGGTNTGELFF
size: .; D: .; J: TRBJ2-1; V: TRBV28; DNA: TGTGCCAGCACCACCGACGGGAAGCAGTTCTTC; CDR3: CASTTDGKQFF
size: .; D: .; J: TRBJ1-1; V: TRBV18; DNA: TGTGCCAGCTCACCGCAGGGTGCTGAAGCTTTCTTT; CDR3: CASSPQGAEAFF
size: .; D: .; J: TRBJ2-1; V: TRBV5-1; DNA: TGCGCCAGCAGCGAGGGATCTTACAATGAGCAGTTCTTC; CDR3: CASSEGSYNEQFF
size: few; D: TRBD2; J: TRBJ2-1; V: TRBV11-2; DNA: TGTGCCAGCAGTACGGGGGGGTACAATGAGCAGTTCTTC; CDR3: CASSTGGYNEQFF